This TCR beta chain was retrieved from a study of control samples from healthy donors and cancer patients. The assay was immunoSEQ multiplex PCR, and TCRdb's table has in-frame clones only and misses some. Seen here are around 110,000 clones, 85% to 95% observed once, and the top ten hold 2% to 3%. Trimming removed 7 bases from V and 5 bases from J; junction bases left unmatched: 8. The CDR3 covers 14 residues. From germline, CDR1 is SGHRS and CDR2 YFSETQ. The source of this sequence is a man aged 25 to 40 in good health. The specimen sequenced was blood. This chain links TRBV5-1 with TRBJ2-3; TRBD2 aligns across 9 bases. The CDR3 DNA is TGCGCCAGCTCCTCTAGCGGGGTCATAGATACGCAGTATTTT. This encodes CASSSSGVIDTQYF.